The next 26 T cell receptor beta chains were all read from a single sample in a study of shared clonotypes between healthy human individuals. Here immunoSEQ multiplex PCR was the method, and the copy in TCRdb shows in-frame clones only, minus some. The table has millions of clones, about 92% seen once. The naive CD8 fraction comprised CD45RO-negative cells positively selected for CCR7 and excluded terminally differentiated effector memory CD45RA+ cells. Input material: naive CD8+ T cells from PBMCs. The receptors derive from a man younger than 35 in good health. Some clones in this sample may be carry-over from other donors' samples.

The rearrangement links TRBV27 to TRBJ2-5, with D possibly matching TRBD2 (7 bases). V gave up 5 bases and J gave up 2 bases, with 21 bases separating them. This CDR3 comprises 17 residues. Germline V lookup: CDR1 MNHEY, CDR2 SMNVEV (reference sequence). The CDR3 DNA sequence: TGTGCCAGCAGTAGAACCAGGGGTAGCGGGCGACAAGAGACCCAGTACTTC. As protein: CASSRTRGSGRQETQYF.

This chain joins TRBV5-4 and TRBJ1-5; D is perhaps TRBD1 (6 bases). This CDR3 has 14 residues. Germline V CDR1 and CDR2: SGHNT, YYREEE (reference sequence). V lost 0 bases, J lost 6 bases, and 10 bases lay in between. The CDR3 DNA reads TGTGCCAGCAGCTTGGGGGGGGCGAGTCAGCCCCAGCATTTT. Amino acids: CASSLGGASQPQHF.

The genes are TRBV28 and TRBJ2-3; tentatively, D is TRBD1 (5 bases). V gave up 6 bases and J gave up 6 bases, with 22 bases separating them. The CDR3 contains 16 residues. Germline V lookup: CDR1 MDHEN, CDR2 SYDVKM. The CDR3 DNA follows: TGTGCCAGCAGATCATACAGGTCGTCCTCATCGGATACGCAGTATTTT. Translating gives CASRSYRSSSSDTQYF.

The chain has TRBV29-1 and TRBJ2-5; D ambiguous. With the DNA end fitting TRBJ2-7 better, the J assignment may be wrong. Per germline, CDR1 SQVTM and CDR2 ANQGSEA. The CDR3 loop spans 13 amino acids. The CDR3 DNA reads as TGCAGCGTTGAAGTCGGAGCCTCCTACGAGCAGTACTTC. This gives the protein CSVEVGASYEQYF.

This chain uses TRBV4-1 with TRBJ2-1; possibly TRBD2 for D (6 bases). Between the trimmed V and J ends, which lost 1 base and 13 bases, there was a span of 11 bases. The CDR3 is made up of 12 amino acids. Germline-derived CDR1 and CDR2 are MGHRA and YSYEKL. The CDR3 DNA sequence: TGCGCCAGCAGCCAAGGGGGGGAAGGACAGTTCTTC. It translates to CASSQGGEGQFF.

J is TRBJ2-7 and V is TRBV7-8; D is perhaps TRBD2 (6 bases). The length of the CDR3 is 15 residues. V lost 1 base and J 8 bases, leaving 18 bases between the germline ends. In germline, CDR1 is SGHVS, CDR2 FQNEAQ. The CDR3 DNA reads as TGTGCCAGCAGCTTAGAGCTGGAGGGCCGTTGGCAGCAGTACTTC. This translates into CASSLELEGRWQQYF.

The chain joins TRBV7-9 to TRBJ2-1; possible D gene TRBD1, 7 bases. The length of the CDR3 is 15 residues. V shed 7 bases and J shed 2 bases, with 15 bases lying between them. From germline, CDR1 is SEHNR and CDR2 FQNEAQ (reference sequence). The CDR3 region is CASTQGGHPYNEQFF. The CDR3 bases are TGTGCCAGCACCCAGGGGGGACACCCCTACAATGAGCAGTTCTTC.

The chain uses TRBV27 and TRBJ2-5; a possible D gene is TRBD1 (6 bases). Germline assignment: CDR1 MNHEY and CDR2 SMNVEV (reference sequence). This CDR3 has 13 amino acids. The V end was cut by 6 bases, the J end by 2 bases, with 10 bases between. The chain's CDR3 is CASRYREQETQYF. The DNA of the CDR3 is TGTGCCAGCAGATACAGGGAACAAGAGACCCAGTACTTC.

The V call is TRBV6-5, the J call TRBJ1-1, with no clear D. V lost 2 bases and J lost 1, with 8 bases in between. CDR3 length: 14 amino acids. Germline CDR1 MNHEY, CDR2 SVGAGI. The CDR3 spells CASSYNGANTEAFF. The CDR3 region has the DNA TGTGCCAGCAGTTACAACGGAGCGAACACTGAAGCTTTCTTT.

V and J are TRBV20-1 and TRBJ1-2, with D unresolved. Per germline, CDR1 DFQATT and CDR2 SNEGSKA (reference sequence). This CDR3 has 9 amino acids. V lost 7 bases and J 2 bases, leaving 2 bases between the germline ends. CDR3 bases: TGCAGTGGGAACTATGGCTACACCTTC. Translating gives CSGNYGYTF.

The V and J genes are TRBV29-1 and TRBJ2-3; tentatively, D is TRBD1 (6 bases). The germline V and J ends were trimmed by 2 bases and 2 bases, with 23 bases remaining between them. The CDR3 has 18 amino acids. CDR1 SQVTM and CDR2 ANQGSEA come from the germline V gene. The CDR3 DNA sequence: TGCAGCGTTGAACTCCTTCTACAGGGCGTGGGGTCCACAGATACGCAGTATTTT. Protein product: CSVELLLQGVGSTDTQYF.

The chain has TRBV27 and TRBJ1-5, with 9 bases that match TRBD1. CDR1 is MNHEY and CDR2 is SMNVEV in the germline V gene (reference sequence). V dropped 0 bases and J dropped 3; count of bases not matched to a gene: 3. The CDR3 is 16 residues long. The CDR3 sequence is CASSLSRTGANQPQHF. CDR3 nucleotides: TGTGCCAGCAGTTTATCGCGGACAGGGGCCAATCAGCCCCAGCATTTT.

This clone was picked up a small number of times. The chain couples TRBV27 to TRBJ2-2; no clear D gene. Germline V gene data show CDR1 as MNHEY and CDR2 as SMNVEV (reference sequence). The CDR3 has 13 amino acids. Trimming stripped 8 bases from V and 9 bases from J, with 16 bases between. The CDR3 sequence is CASGQTRVWELFF. As DNA, the CDR3 is TGTGCCAGCGGCCAGACTCGAGTTTGGGAGCTGTTTTTT.

This clone was seen a single time. The V and J genes are TRBV7-9 and TRBJ2-7; D ambiguous. Germline V gene data show CDR1 as SEHNR and CDR2 as FQNEAQ (reference sequence). Trimming removed 7 bases at V and 0 bases at J, with 10 bases between. The length of the CDR3 is 13 residues. CDR3 residues: CASTPRTSYEQYF. The CDR3 nucleotides are TGTGCCAGCACCCCCCGCACCTCCTACGAGCAGTACTTC.

Only one count was recorded for this clone. The sample contains more than one DNA sequence encoding this CDR3. The chain is built from TRBV19 and TRBJ2-1; the D is unclear. This CDR3 has 15 residues. Per the germline V gene, CDR1 is LNHDA and CDR2 is SQIVND (reference sequence). The ends were cut back, 3 bases at V and 1 base at J, with 10 bases in the middle. CDR3 region: CASSIVPGSYNEQFF. The CDR3 coding sequence is TGTGCCAGTAGTATCGTCCCTGGTTCCTACAATGAGCAGTTCTTC.

Comment on this clone: Distinct nucleotide sequences in the sample also encode this CDR3. The rearrangement links TRBV28 to TRBJ1-5; TRBD1 might be the D (6 bases). The length of the CDR3 is 13 residues. Looked up from germline, CDR1 is MDHEN and CDR2 is SYDVKM. The ends were cut back, 5 bases at V and 2 bases at J, with 7 bases in the middle. Written as DNA, the CDR3 is TGTGCCAGCAGTGCAGGGGGCAATCAGCCCCAGCATTTT. Its translation: CASSAGGNQPQHF.

V usage is TRBV7-8 and J usage is TRBJ1-4, with D maybe TRBD1 (6 bases). This CDR3 is built from 16 residues. Germline loops: CDR1 SGHVS, CDR2 FQNEAQ. V was pared by 4 bases and J by 0 bases, with 12 bases between. The CDR3 reads CASSSTGPSTNEKLFF. DNA of the CDR3: TGTGCCAGCAGCTCCACAGGGCCTTCAACTAATGAAAAACTGTTTTTT.

The rearrangement links TRBV2 to TRBJ2-1; D ambiguous. The CDR3 length is 11 residues. The V and J ends lost 5 bases and 10 bases respectively, with 9 bases between them. The germline gives CDR1 SNHLY, CDR2 FYNNEI. The CDR3 protein is CASSPLREQFF. The CDR3 nucleotides read TGTGCCAGCAGTCCACTGAGGGAGCAGTTCTTC.

The V gene is TRBV11-2, the J gene TRBJ1-1; TRBD1 might be the D (5 bases). The germline V gene encodes CDR1 SGHAT and CDR2 FQNNGV. The CDR3 extends over 13 amino acids. CDR3 DNA: TGTGTTGTTCCCGGGGCCACCAACACTGAAGCTTTCTTT. This translates into CVVPGATNTEAFF.

The table lists this clone with a count of one. The chain couples TRBV30 to TRBJ1-1, with D perhaps matching TRBD1 (6 bases). Trimming removed 1 base at V and 3 bases at J, with 12 bases between. This CDR3 spans 14 amino acids. In germline, CDR1 is GTSNPN, CDR2 SVGIG (reference sequence). The CDR3: CAWSARGVYTEAFF. Here the CDR3 DNA reads TGTGCCTGGAGTGCTAGGGGGGTCTACACTGAAGCTTTCTTT.

CDR3 bases: TGCGCCATACGGGAGGCCGACAATGAGCAGTTCTTC. Its protein product is CAIREADNEQFF. V and J are TRBV5-1 and TRBJ2-1, with 7 positions matching TRBD2. The CDR3 sequence is 12 residues long. CDR1 is SGHRS, CDR2 YFSETQ, per germline. With V trimmed by 9 bases and J by 5 bases, 5 bases remained unmatched.

This chain uses TRBV5-3 with TRBJ2-3; D is unresolved. TRBV5-3 is an ORF for which the function is uncertain. This CDR3 region has 14 residues. Trimming shortened V by 4 bases and J by 0 bases, and 9 bases separated the two germline ends. The CDR3 coding sequence is TGTGCCAGAAGCCCCGGCGAGAGCACAGATACGCAGTATTTT. This gives the protein CARSPGESTDTQYF.

V and J are TRBV19 and TRBJ1-5; 8 bases are a match to TRBD1. V lost 9 bases to trimming and J lost 2 bases; unmatched junction nucleotides: 6. This CDR3 region has 14 residues. CDR1 and CDR2 (germline): LNHDA, SQIVND (reference sequence). The CDR3 DNA reads TGTGCCAGCCTCCCGGGACAGGGCAATCAGCCCCAGCATTTT. Protein: CASLPGQGNQPQHF.

This clone was counted only a few times. This sequence may be a read error, since a much larger clone differs from it by one base. The chain couples TRBV7-6 to TRBJ1-1; D gene unclear. V was shortened by 1 base and J by 7 bases, with 4 bases between the two germline ends. This CDR3 has 11 amino acids. Per germline, CDR1 SGHVS and CDR2 FNYEAQ. Written as DNA, the CDR3 is TGTGCCAGCAGCTTAGGCGGTGAAGCTTTCTTT. The encoded protein is CASSLGGEAFF.

The chain employs TRBV4-3 and TRBJ2-1; 14 bases fit TRBD2. Trimming took 2 bases from V and 7 from J; bases not matched to a gene: 7. The CDR3 loop spans 17 amino acids. CDR1 is LGHNA and CDR2 is YSLEER in the germline V gene. The CDR3 protein is CASSQYPGLAGDNEQFF. CDR3 nucleotides: TGCGCCAGCAGCCAATATCCGGGACTAGCGGGAGATAATGAGCAGTTCTTC.

The rearrangement joins TRBV7-2 to TRBJ2-3; D is undetermined. V dropped 5 bases and J dropped 7 bases, with 7 bases sitting between them. This CDR3 region has 11 residues. CDR1 is SGHTA and CDR2 is FQGNSA in the germline V gene. The CDR3 loop is CASSLPNTQYF. The DNA for the CDR3 is TGTGCCAGCAGCCTTCCCAATACGCAGTATTTT.